This is a list of T cell receptor beta chains from one sample in a study of shared clonotypes between healthy human individuals. Assay: immunoSEQ multiplex PCR; the TCRdb copy retains only in-frame clones and omits some. The sample has about 1 million clones; around 74% are singletons. Material for sequencing was memory CD4+ T cells sorted from blood. Source of these receptors: a man between 18 and 35 years old in good health. CDR3s include the opening cysteine and the closing phenylalanine or tryptophan. Each record gives: CDR3 protein, CDR3 DNA, D gene, V gene, J gene, clone size. The D gene is left open where the match is weak. Some rows have no size entry. The others give once, few or many, or a class for an expanded clone.

CASSYSGLAGSEQYF	TGTGCCAGCAGTTACTCGGGACTAGCGGGAAGCGAGCAGTACTTC	TRBD2	TRBV6-5	TRBJ2-7	NA
CASSLQGAGGNTIYF	TGTGCCAGCAGCTTGCAGGGGGCCGGGGGAAACACCATATATTTT	TRBD1	TRBV5-4	TRBJ1-3	NA
CASSRTDSYEQYF	TGTGCCAGCTCCCGGACGGACTCCTACGAGCAGTACTTC	NA	TRBV18	TRBJ2-7	NA
CASSPSRGPIYEQYF	TGTGCCAGCAGCCCCTCACGGGGGCCCATCTACGAGCAGTACTTC	NA	TRBV5-6	TRBJ2-7	NA
CASSFAVQGGADTQYF	TGTGCCAGCAGCTTTGCAGTCCAGGGAGGGGCAGATACGCAGTATTTT	TRBD2	TRBV7-9	TRBJ2-3	NA
CASSPRTGSHEQYF	TGCGCCAGCAGCCCTCGGACAGGGTCCCACGAGCAGTACTTC	TRBD1	TRBV5-1	TRBJ2-7	NA
CASSFFPSGAPSYNEQFF	TGTGCCAGCAGCTTTTTTCCTAGCGGGGCGCCATCCTACAATGAGCAGTTCTTC	TRBD2	TRBV13	TRBJ2-1	NA
CASSRQGGDTEAFF	TGTGCCAGCAGTCGTCAGGGGGGTGACACTGAAGCTTTCTTT	TRBD1	TRBV5-7	TRBJ1-1	NA
CASSLVLVNRQGGSPLHF	TGCGCCAGCAGCTTGGTACTTGTCAACCGACAGGGAGGTTCACCCCTCCACTTT	TRBD1	TRBV5-1	TRBJ1-6	NA
CASSLATGKGGYTF	TGTGCCAGCAGCTTAGCTACAGGGAAGGGTGGCTACACCTTC	NA	TRBV7-6	TRBJ1-2	NA
CASSQTLGGRGREKLFF	TGCGCCAGCAGCCAAACCCTGGGGGGCAGGGGGAGGGAAAAACTGTTTTTT	TRBD1	TRBV4-1	TRBJ1-4	NA
CASSTGQGWTGELFF	TGTGCCAGCAGTACAGGACAGGGTTGGACCGGGGAGCTGTTTTTT	TRBD1	TRBV7-2	TRBJ2-2	once
CASSYWGPTSGNTIYF	TGCGCCAGCAGCTACTGGGGCCCGACCTCTGGAAACACCATATATTTT	NA	TRBV5-1	TRBJ1-3	once
CASSIQGVGTEAFF	TGTGCCAGTAGTATCCAGGGTGTAGGCACTGAAGCTTTCTTT	NA	TRBV19	TRBJ1-1	NA
CAISSQGRYNEQFF	TGTGCCATTTCGAGCCAGGGGAGATACAATGAGCAGTTCTTC	NA	TRBV7-8	TRBJ2-1	NA
CASSLNTPSEQYF	TGTGCCAGCAGCTTGAACACCCCGTCCGAGCAGTACTTC	NA	TRBV7-2	TRBJ2-7	NA
CASSPGTGNTEAFF	TGCGCCAGCAGCCCGGGGACAGGAAACACTGAAGCTTTCTTT	TRBD1	TRBV5-1	TRBJ1-1	NA
CASSNRGGGTDTQYF	TGTGCCAGCAGCAACAGGGGAGGAGGCACAGATACGCAGTATTTT	NA	TRBV7-8	TRBJ2-3	few